This T cell receptor beta chain was recovered during a study of somatic mutations in cytotoxic T cells in rheumatoid arthritis. Data came from immunoSEQ multiplex PCR; TCRdb stores just in-frame clones and leaves some out. This table holds roughly 710 clones, under 80% found once. Of note for this clone: Antigen unknown.

V dropped 4 bases and J dropped 5; count of bases not matched to a gene: 14. This CDR3 is built from 17 residues. Germline V gene sequence: CDR1 GTSNPN, CDR2 SVGIG (reference sequence). Study results and caveats: Within 8 of 65 patients, the single biggest CD8+ clone made up more than 20% of CD8+ cells.

The material sequenced was synovial fluid. The chain has TRBV30 and TRBJ1-1; the match to TRBD1 covers 12 bases. This TCR was recovered from a man aged 65-85 years with rheumatoid arthritis. This chain's CDR3 is CAWIRGTGGYRGTEAFF. The CDR3 DNA is TGTGCCTGGATCAGGGGGACAGGGGGCTATCGCGGGACTGAAGCTTTCTTT.